The clone carrying this TCR beta chain has a handful of counts. These data originate in a study of blood T cell repertoires in COVID-19. For the study at large: Acute and convalescent COVID-19 samples came from the United States, Italy and Spain. In each case, the material was cDNA or gDNA derived from T cells, B-cell-depleted T cells, or PBMCs.

V shed 5 bases, J shed 0 bases, and the junction held 15 bases outside the gene matches. CDR3 length equals 18 residues. Germline V gene data show CDR1 as LNHDA and CDR2 as SQIVND (reference sequence). In the original analysis: From reference gene primer amplification, estimates of nucleated cell counts were derived. The assay was immunoSEQ multiplex PCR, and TCRdb's table has in-frame clones only and misses some. From that table come the V and J calls and clone size; the DNA was used to work out D and trimming. The data show about 53,000 clones, 80% to 90% seen once. The sequencing sample was made of peripheral blood. The TCR originated in a man older than 75 with acute or convalescent COVID-19. The rearrangement joins TRBV19 to TRBJ2-7; 8 positions agree with TRBD1. The CDR3 here is CASSLRTRQGMGSYEQYF. The CDR3 DNA sequence: TGTGCCAGTAGTCTACGGACTCGACAGGGGATGGGCTCCTACGAGCAGTACTTC.